Below, 10 T cell receptor beta chains from the same sample are listed, as sequenced in a study of blood T cells in healthy people across ages. A second about 7 to 12 cycle PCR used barcoded and J-beta primers. TCRdb ran MiXCR on the 5' RACE reads and lists one entry per CDR3 protein. The table lists over a million distinct CDR3 sequences, under 55% of them singletons. Sequenced material: blood. These receptors were collected from a woman in her sixties or seventies in good health.

The genes are TRBV7-2 and TRBJ2-7; D tentatively fits TRBD1 or TRBD2 (5 bases each). The germline gives CDR1 SGHTA, CDR2 FQGNSA. The CDR3 is 11 amino acids. Trimming removed 3 bases at V and 11 bases at J, with 11 bases between. The CDR3 DNA reads as TGTGCCAGCAGCTTGCAGGGACGGAAGTACTTC. The encoded protein is CASSLQGRKYF.

The genes are TRBV6-5 and TRBJ1-5; D call uncertain. Per germline, CDR1 MNHEY and CDR2 SVGAGI. The CDR3 contains 13 residues. V dropped 5 bases and J dropped 3 bases, with 8 bases sitting between them. The CDR3: CASSPASNQPQHF. The CDR3 nucleotides read TGTGCCAGCAGTCCAGCCTCCAATCAGCCCCAGCATTTT.

This clonotype was seen only a few times. The chain carries TRBV30 and TRBJ2-1; TRBD2 agrees at 8 bases. CDR1 and CDR2 from the germline V gene are GTSNPN and SVGIG (reference sequence). The trim removed 4 bases at V and 13 bases at J, leaving 6 bases unmatched. The CDR3 sequence is 11 residues long. In nucleotides, the CDR3 is TGTGCCTGGAAGACTAGCGTGATTCAGTTCTTC. Its translation: CAWKTSVIQFF.

Regarding this clonotype: At one boundary the junction diverges from the germline segment, which might be a read error. This chain connects TRBV15 to TRBJ2-1; the match to TRBD1 covers 11 bases. This CDR3 region has 15 residues. Germline CDR1 reads LNHNV; CDR2 reads YYDKDF (reference sequence). CDR3 DNA sequence: TGTGCCACTAGCAGAGGACAGGGGGCTGTGGATGAGCAGTTCTTC. This codes for CATSRGQGAVDEQFF.

This clonotype is a singleton in its sample. The gene calls are TRBV20-1 and TRBJ1-2; unclear D gene. The length of the CDR3 is 15 residues. The germline gives CDR1 DFQATT, CDR2 SNEGSKA (reference sequence). Trimming took 1 base from V and 7 from J, leaving 19 bases between them. The CDR3 bases are TGCAGTGCTAGAGTGGGCAGGCCCCACTACGGTGGCTACACCTTC. This translates into CSARVGRPHYGGYTF.

This clonotype was detected a few times. The chain links TRBV27 to TRBJ1-6, with D perhaps matching TRBD1 (6 bases). The CDR3 runs 16 residues. Trimming took 4 bases from V and 7 from J, leaving 17 bases between them. Germline V gives CDR1 MNHEY, CDR2 SMNVEV (reference sequence). Here the CDR3 DNA reads TGTGCCAGCAGTTCACTAGGGGTACAGGGAAATTCACCCCTCCACTTT. Residues: CASSSLGVQGNSPLHF.

The chain couples TRBV7-9 to TRBJ2-1; TRBD2 might be the D (6 bases). V lost 0 bases and J lost 7, with 22 bases in between. There are 18 residues in the CDR3. The V gene's germline CDR1 is SEHNR and CDR2 FQNEAQ (reference sequence). The DNA of the CDR3 is TGTGCCAGCAGCTTAGCGCAAGTGGGGAGGACTGGGGTGAATGAGCAGTTCTTC. Protein sequence: CASSLAQVGRTGVNEQFF.

This chain's CDR3 is CASGLVLSREGPEQFF. Written as DNA, the CDR3 is TGTGCTAGTGGTTTGGTACTATCCAGGGAGGGACCCGAGCAGTTCTTC. J is TRBJ2-1 and V is TRBV12-5; 7 nucleotides agree with TRBD2. The V gene's germline CDR1 is LGHNT and CDR2 FRNRAP. V lost 0 bases to trimming and J lost 10 bases; unmatched junction nucleotides: 12. This CDR3 is 16 amino acids long. The full variable domain, its missing parts supplied by reference TRBV12-5 and TRBJ2-1, is DARVTQTPRHKVTEMGQEVTMRCQPILGHNTVFWYRQTMMQGLELLAYFRNRAPLDDSGMPKDRFSAEMPDATLATLKIQPSEPRDSAVYFCASGLVLSREGPEQFFGPGTRLTVL.

This chain links TRBV5-1 with TRBJ2-7; 7 bases are a match to TRBD2. Looked up from germline, CDR1 is SGHRS and CDR2 is YFSETQ. CDR3 length equals 13 residues. With 3 bases clipped from V and 4 bases from J, the junction kept 4 bases outside the gene matches. This CDR3 is CASSSGEGYEQYF. The CDR3 DNA sequence: TGCGCCAGCAGCTCGGGGGAGGGATACGAGCAGTACTTC.

V and J are TRBV12-3 or TRBV12-4 and TRBJ1-3, with TRBD1 matching over 8 bases. The V segment lost 6 bases and the J segment 0 bases; nucleotides outside the gene matches: 4. CDR3 length: 15 residues. The CDR3 reads CASSGQGISGNTIYF. CDR3 sequence (DNA): TGTGCCAGCAGCGGACAGGGTATCTCTGGAAACACCATATATTTT.